This TCR beta chain was observed in a study of blood T cell repertoires in COVID-19. Study-wide context: Samples representing acute and convalescent COVID-19 were sourced from the United States, Italy and Spain.

This CDR3 has 15 amino acids. Germline V CDR1 and CDR2: SSHAT, FNYEAQ (reference sequence). Some clones are missing from TCRdb's copy, which holds only in-frame ones; the method was immunoSEQ multiplex PCR. The table shows 45,000 to 65,000 clones, with approximately 80% occurring only once. Worth noting for this clone: Germline and junction disagree at one end, which may indicate a read error.

The TCR comes from a man in his 70s with active or convalescent COVID-19. The chain joins TRBV7-7 to TRBJ2-1, with D unresolved. Sequencing was done on a sample of peripheral blood. This CDR3 is CASSLLNAVSDEQFF. DNA of the CDR3: TGTGCTAGCAGCTTATTAAACGCGGTATCCGATGAGCAGTTCTTC.